What follows describes a single TCR beta chain. Its antigen is undetermined. This specimen belongs to a study of T cell responses to AZD1222 COVID-19 vaccine. Here immunoSEQ multiplex PCR was the method, and the copy in TCRdb shows in-frame clones only, minus some. The data hold some 98,000 clones, with around nine tenths observed a single time. Study-level results: Females made up more of the donors, who were largely white British, and clonal diversity may have come out too low. Only a handful of AZD1222 recipients were seropositive at baseline. Researchers report vaccine-associated CD4 TCRs spanning spike, with dominance at 160-218 and 743-854.

Sequencing used peripheral blood, obtained on day 0 of AZD1222 vaccination. This TCR derives from an adult in good health.

The CDR3 loop reads CASIWGLNTEAFF. DNA of the CDR3: TGTGCCAGCATCTGGGGGCTGAACACTGAAGCTTTCTTT. The chain uses TRBV6-5 and TRBJ1-1; possibly TRBD1 for D (6 bases). V was shortened by 7 bases and J by 0 bases, with 9 bases between the two germline ends. This CDR3 is built from 13 residues. Germline lookup yields CDR1 MNHEY and CDR2 SVGAGI.